This T cell receptor beta chain appears in the sequencing data of a study of PD-L1 blockade in urothelial cancer. Broader study findings: At the 3-week point, tumor-associated blood clones expanded more in durable-benefit patients.

This CDR3 is 14 amino acids long. Germline CDR1 and CDR2: MNHEY and SMNVEV (reference sequence). V was trimmed by 5 bases and J by 5 bases, leaving 15 bases between them. Worth noting for this clone: What it binds is unknown.

Sequenced by immunoSEQ multiplex PCR; TCRdb stores in-frame clones only, minus some. The sample has approximately 40,000 clones, 75% to 90% seen once. Time point specified: peripheral blood 6 weeks after treatment start. Sequencing used PBMCs, obtained around atezolizumab (anti-PD-L1) treatment. The genes are TRBV27 and TRBJ1-2; D is uncertain. The clonotype originates from a man aged 55 to 70 with urothelial cancer. The CDR3: CASSPYSDGYGYTF. The CDR3 nucleotides read TGTGCCAGCAGTCCCTACTCCGACGGGTATGGCTACACCTTC.